What follows are 8 T cell receptor beta chains derived from one specimen sequenced in a study of T cell responses to AZD1222 COVID-19 vaccine. The data were produced by immunoSEQ multiplex PCR, yet TCRdb's version contains in-frame clones alone and is incomplete. The profile shows 130,000 to 150,000 clones, around 91% of them singletons. The material was peripheral blood, obtained on day 0 of AZD1222 vaccination. The source of these receptors is an adult in good health.

The V gene is TRBV19, the J gene TRBJ1-2; possibly TRBD1 for D (5 bases). Germline V gives CDR1 LNHDA, CDR2 SQIVND (reference sequence). V was trimmed by 9 bases and J by 2 bases, leaving 22 bases between them. The CDR3 covers 16 residues. In DNA form, the CDR3 reads TGTGCCAGCCCAACTGGGGGGGAAGCAGTAAACTATGGCTACACCTTC. This codes for CASPTGGEAVNYGYTF.

The rearrangement uses TRBV27 and TRBJ1-6; 7 bases are a match to TRBD1. V was pared by 6 bases and J by 0 bases, with 8 bases of the junction left unmatched. CDR1 is MNHEY and CDR2 is SMNVEV in the germline V gene (reference sequence). This CDR3 region has 17 residues. CDR3 bases: TGTGCCAGCAGCGACAGGGCGAGGAGCTCCTATAATTCACCCCTCCACTTT. Protein: CASSDRARSSYNSPLHF.

A single count supports this clone. The chain is built from TRBV29-1 and TRBJ2-7; 12 nucleotides match TRBD2. The CDR3 is made up of 13 amino acids. V lost 7 bases and J lost 3; bases outside the gene matches: 4. Germline V CDR1 and CDR2: SQVTM, ANQGSEA. This chain's CDR3 is CSATTSGGYEQYF. The CDR3 nucleotides read TGCAGCGCTACGACTAGCGGGGGCTACGAGCAGTACTTC.

J is TRBJ2-7 and V is TRBV15; D is undetermined. Germline V CDR1 and CDR2: LNHNV, YYDKDF (reference sequence). The CDR3 covers 13 residues. Deletions cut 0 bases from V and 6 bases from J, with 9 bases between. The CDR3 here is CATSRDLRPEQYF. The CDR3 nucleotides read TGTGCCACCAGCAGAGATCTGAGACCCGAGCAGTACTTC.

This clone was counted once. The CDR3 sequence: CASRTGPRSFINSPLHF. CDR3 sequence (DNA): TGTGCCAGCAGAACCGGGCCTCGATCTTTCATAAATTCACCCCTCCACTTT. V usage is TRBV11-3 and J usage is TRBJ1-6; D is undetermined. V lost 6 bases and J 7 bases, leaving 22 bases between the germline ends. Germline-derived CDR1 and CDR2 are SGHNT and YENEEA. The CDR3 contains 17 residues.

The chain recombines TRBV5-5 with TRBJ1-4; D call uncertain. The CDR3 has 15 amino acids. Trimming left V 2 bases short and J 0 bases short, with 8 bases between. Germline CDR1 reads SGHKS; CDR2 reads YYEKEE (reference sequence). Here the CDR3 DNA reads TGTGCCAGCAGCTTATCGAGCGCAACTAATGAAAAACTGTTTTTT. Amino acid sequence: CASSLSSATNEKLFF.

This chain connects TRBV9 to TRBJ1-1; D is undetermined. Germline assignment: CDR1 SGDLS and CDR2 YYNGEE. Deletions cut 0 bases from V and 2 bases from J, with 2 bases between. This CDR3 contains 12 residues. CDR3 DNA sequence: TGTGCCAGCAGCGTAGCTAACACTGAAGCTTTCTTT. Encoded protein: CASSVANTEAFF.

The V gene is TRBV7-2, the J gene TRBJ2-3, with no clear D. The CDR3 is 16 amino acids. The germline V gene has CDR1 SGHTA and CDR2 FQGNSA. The V end was cut by 1 base, the J end by 4 bases, with 15 bases between. Written as DNA, the CDR3 is TGTGCCAGCAGCTTAGTGGCTGGCGCTTTTTCAGATACGCAGTATTTT. Protein product: CASSLVAGAFSDTQYF. Variable domain in full (rest from reference TRBV7-2 and TRBJ2-3): GAGVSQSPSNKVTEKGKDVELRCDPISGHTALYWYRQSLGQGLEFLIYFQGNSAPDKSGLPSDRFSAERTGGSVSTLTIQRTQQEDSAVYLCASSLVAGAFSDTQYFGPGTRLTVL.